This T cell receptor beta chain stems from a study of control samples from healthy donors and cancer patients. This CDR3 region has 13 residues. The ends were cut back, 6 bases at V and 5 bases at J, with 13 bases in the middle. Assay used: immunoSEQ multiplex PCR; TCRdb lists only in-frame clones, some missing. The sample has 140,000 or so clones, about 95% seen once. Sequencing used PBMCs. The TCR originated in a man in his 60s with colorectal cancer. The chain carries TRBV12-3 or TRBV12-4 and TRBJ1-1, with TRBD1 as a possible D gene (5 bases). The chain's CDR3 is CASRDTVWTEAFF. The CDR3 DNA is TGTGCCAGCAGGGACACAGTTTGGACTGAAGCTTTCTTT.